Each of the 30 T cell receptor beta chains below was sequenced from the same sample in a study of PD-L1 blockade in urothelial cancer. Only in-frame clones appear in the TCRdb table, and some are missing; sequencing was by immunoSEQ multiplex PCR. Among 45,000 to 60,000 clones, around four fifths were seen once, and the ten largest hold more than 1.5%. As for time point: pretreatment peripheral blood. The sequencing used PBMCs, collected around atezolizumab (anti-PD-L1) treatment. These receptors were collected from a man in his forties or fifties with urothelial cancer.

The rearrangement links TRBV5-4 to TRBJ2-1, with 7 nucleotides matching TRBD2. The CDR3 contains 15 residues. V lost 7 bases and J lost 0; bases outside the gene matches: 7. In germline, CDR1 is SGHNT, CDR2 YYREEE (reference sequence). In DNA form, the CDR3 reads TGTGCCAGCCAGCGGGACCTCAGCTCCTACAATGAGCAGTTCTTC. Its translation is CASQRDLSSYNEQFF.

V gene TRBV2 combines with J gene TRBJ1-3; 7 bases fit TRBD1. The V gene end was trimmed by 9 bases and the J gene end by 0 bases; junction bases not matched to a gene: 8. This CDR3 has 15 residues. From germline, CDR1 is SNHLY and CDR2 FYNNEI. The CDR3 sequence is CASIGQANSGNTIYF. CDR3 DNA sequence: TGTGCCAGTATCGGACAGGCTAACTCTGGAAACACCATATATTTT.

In nucleotides, the CDR3 is TGTGCCTGGAGTCTAACCCCCGGGGGAGGGGATGGCTACACCTTC. Translating it yields CAWSLTPGGGDGYTF. This sequence joins TRBV30 and TRBJ1-2; maybe TRBD1 (5 bases). CDR3 length: 15 residues. V gave up 2 bases and J gave up 6 bases, with 19 bases separating them. In germline, CDR1 is GTSNPN, CDR2 SVGIG (reference sequence).

This rearrangement joins TRBV2 to TRBJ1-5, with 9 bases lining up with TRBD1. From germline, CDR1 is SNHLY and CDR2 FYNNEI. V lost 2 bases to trimming and J lost 6 bases; unmatched junction nucleotides: 8. The CDR3 length is 16 residues. The CDR3: CASSEPPGQGFQPQHF. The DNA of the CDR3 is TGTGCCAGCAGTGAACCACCGGGACAGGGTTTTCAGCCCCAGCATTTT. Supplemented by reference TRBV2 and TRBJ1-5, the full variable domain reads EPEVTQTPSHQVTQMGQEVILRCVPISNHLYFYWYRQILGQKVEFLVSFYNNEISEKSEIFDDQFSVERPDGSNFTLKIRSTKLEDSAMYFCASSEPPGQGFQPQHFGDGTRLSIL.

The rearrangement uses TRBV29-1 and TRBJ2-3; 8 bases are a match to TRBD2. Germline V gene lookup returns CDR1 SQVTM and CDR2 ANQGSEA. There are 14 residues in the CDR3. The ends lost 7 bases at V and 6 bases at J; junction bases unmatched: 12. The CDR3: CSADTGTSSDTQYF. CDR3 bases: TGCAGCGCTGACACCGGGACTAGTTCCGATACGCAGTATTTT.

The chain has TRBV19 and TRBJ1-1, with D unclear. Per germline, CDR1 LNHDA and CDR2 SQIVND (reference sequence). The CDR3 has 16 residues. V lost 9 bases and J 1 base, leaving 21 bases between the germline ends. The CDR3 DNA is TGTGCCAGCTCAAACCCAGCGGCAGCCTCGAACACTGAAGCTTTCTTT. Its translation: CASSNPAAASNTEAFF.

This sequence joins TRBV19 and TRBJ2-5; TRBD1 is a possible D gene (6 bases). This CDR3 has 15 amino acids. Trimming removed 3 bases at V and 1 base at J, with 12 bases between. In germline, CDR1 is LNHDA, CDR2 SQIVND (reference sequence). The CDR3 region is CASSIVGQRQETQYF. The CDR3 DNA reads TGTGCCAGTAGTATCGTGGGACAACGCCAAGAGACCCAGTACTTC.

The rearrangement links TRBV7-2 to TRBJ2-2, with 7 bases aligning to TRBD1. J gave up 5 bases and V 5 bases, and 8 bases lay outside the gene matches. From germline, CDR1 is SGHTA and CDR2 FQGNSA. This CDR3 has 15 residues. The CDR3 DNA follows: TGTGCCAGCAGCCCGCAGACAGGGATGACCGGGGAGCTGTTTTTT. Its protein is CASSPQTGMTGELFF.

The gene calls are TRBV28 and TRBJ2-1; 8 nucleotides align to TRBD2. Trimming cost V 1 base and J 2 bases; bases outside gene matches: 7. Germline V lookup: CDR1 MDHEN, CDR2 SYDVKM. The CDR3 spans 17 residues. CDR3 bases: TGTGCCAGCAGTTTATCCCCGCAGGGACTAGCCTACAATGAGCAGTTCTTC. Amino acid sequence: CASSLSPQGLAYNEQFF.

In this sample, this clone turned up a few times. DNA of the CDR3: TGCGCCAGCAGCTCAGGGGGCGTAGATACGCAGTATTTT. As protein: CASSSGGVDTQYF. This chain links TRBV5-1 with TRBJ2-3, with TRBD1 matching over 8 bases. This CDR3 is 13 amino acids long. Trimming took 3 bases from V and 5 from J; bases not matched to a gene: 2. CDR1 and CDR2 (germline): SGHRS, YFSETQ. Combining the CDR3 with reference TRBV5-1 and TRBJ2-3 gives the whole variable domain KAGVTQTPRYLIKTRGQQVTLSCSPISGHRSVSWYQQTPGQGLQFLFEYFSETQRNKGNFPGRFSGRQFSNSRSEMNVSTLELGDSALYLCASSSGGVDTQYFGPGTRLTVL.

The V call is TRBV28, the J call TRBJ2-1, with TRBD1 matching over 7 bases. After removal of 3 bases from V and 8 bases from J, the junction contained 7 bases not matched to a gene. The germline V gene encodes CDR1 MDHEN and CDR2 SYDVKM. This CDR3 has 14 residues. DNA for the CDR3: TGTGCCAGCAGTTTCTACACGACAGGGTATGAGCAGTTCTTC. Protein product: CASSFYTTGYEQFF.

The V and J genes are TRBV7-3 and TRBJ2-1; unclear D gene. In germline, CDR1 is SGHTA, CDR2 FQGTGA. V lost 5 bases and J 1 base, leaving 9 bases between the germline ends. This CDR3 is 14 amino acids long. DNA for the CDR3: TGTGCCAGCAGCCCCGTACATTCCTACAATGAGCAGTTCTTC. Translating it yields CASSPVHSYNEQFF. Drawing the rest from reference TRBV7-3 and TRBJ2-1, the complete variable domain is GAGVSQTPSNKVTEKGKYVELRCDPISGHTALYWYRQSLGQGPEFLIYFQGTGAADDSGLPNDRFFAVRPEGSVSTLKIQRTERGDSAVYLCASSPVHSYNEQFFGPGTRLTVL.

This clone has just a few counts. The V gene is TRBV2, the J gene TRBJ1-2; unclear D gene. Germline assignment: CDR1 SNHLY and CDR2 FYNNEI. Trimming took 1 base from V and 4 from J, leaving 13 bases between them. This CDR3 contains 15 residues. CDR3 nucleotides: TGTGCCAGCAGTGAAGGGTCAGGCCCACTCTATGGCTACACCTTC. Translating gives CASSEGSGPLYGYTF.

This clone was seen a handful of times. The chain links TRBV25-1 to TRBJ1-6, with 8 bases matching TRBD1. The CDR3 length is 15 residues. From germline, CDR1 is MGHDK and CDR2 SYGVNS. Germline trimming cut 2 bases from V and 9 bases from J; bases unmatched to any gene: 6. This CDR3 reads CASSERLQGGSPLHF. As DNA, the CDR3 is TGTGCCAGCAGTGAACGGTTACAGGGGGGTTCACCCCTCCACTTT.

The chain has TRBV28 and TRBJ2-2; weak D call: TRBD2 (7 bases). The germline V and J ends were trimmed by 6 bases and 4 bases, with 12 bases remaining between them. CDR1 and CDR2 from the germline V gene are MDHEN and SYDVKM. CDR3 length: 14 residues. CDR3 region: CASRGGPGTGELFF. The CDR3 nucleotides are TGTGCCAGCAGGGGGGGGCCGGGCACCGGGGAGCTGTTTTTT.

The chain joins TRBV7-8 to TRBJ1-2; 11 bases fit TRBD1. Trimming removed 0 bases from V and 0 bases from J; junction bases left unmatched: 0. The CDR3 has 16 residues. In germline, CDR1 is SGHVS, CDR2 FQNEAQ. For the CDR3, the DNA is TGTGCCAGCAGCTTAGCGGGACAGGGGGCTAACTATGGCTACACCTTC. This codes for CASSLAGQGANYGYTF. Drawing the rest from reference TRBV7-8 and TRBJ1-2, the complete variable domain is GAGVSQSPRYKVAKRGQDVALRCDPISGHVSLFWYQQALGQGPEFLTYFQNEAQLDKSGLPSDRFFAERPEGSVSTLKIQRTQQEDSAVYLCASSLAGQGANYGYTFGSGTRLTVV.

V and J are TRBV4-2 and TRBJ1-2, with TRBD1 matching 9 bases. This CDR3 region has 14 residues. V shed 3 bases, J shed 4 bases, and the junction held 3 bases outside the gene matches. Germline V gives CDR1 LGHNA, CDR2 YNFKEQ. CDR3 amino acids: CASSQGQGGYGYTF. The DNA of the CDR3 is TGTGCCAGCAGCCAGGGACAGGGAGGCTATGGCTACACCTTC.

In this sample, this clone turned up a few times. The chain has TRBV20-1 and TRBJ1-2; 10 bases agree with TRBD1. V was clipped by 6 bases and J by 14 bases; unmatched bases: 9. CDR1 and CDR2 from the germline V gene are DFQATT and SNEGSKA (reference sequence). The CDR3 has 11 amino acids. The chain's CDR3 is CSAIGTGAYTF. CDR3 sequence (DNA): TGCAGTGCGATTGGGACAGGGGCTTATACCTTC.

V usage is TRBV19 and J usage is TRBJ2-7, with D possibly TRBD1 on 5 matching bases. The CDR3 is made up of 11 amino acids. V was cut by 4 bases and J by 9 bases, with 10 bases left in between. Looked up from germline, CDR1 is LNHDA and CDR2 is SQIVND (reference sequence). CDR3 nucleotides: TGTGCCAGTAGTACAGGGATAAGGCAGTACTTC. It encodes CASSTGIRQYF.

The genes are TRBV25-1 and TRBJ1-2; the match to TRBD1 covers 8 bases. CDR1 is MGHDK, CDR2 SYGVNS, per germline. Trimming removed 7 bases from V and 7 bases from J; junction bases left unmatched: 8. The CDR3 extends over 13 amino acids. The CDR3 is CASNAQGASGYTF. DNA of the CDR3: TGTGCCAGCAATGCGCAGGGGGCCTCTGGCTACACCTTC.

On this clone itself: The sample contains more than one DNA sequence encoding this CDR3. The rearrangement uses TRBV5-4 and TRBJ2-1; D perhaps matches TRBD2 (6 bases). V lost 3 bases and J 6 bases, leaving 13 bases between the germline ends. Germline V lookup: CDR1 SGHNT, CDR2 YYREEE (reference sequence). The CDR3 runs 14 residues. CDR3 sequence reads: CASSYRGGRNEQFF. The CDR3 DNA reads TGTGCCAGCAGCTACCGGGGAGGCCGCAATGAGCAGTTCTTC.

The CDR3 is CASSFSGGGYNEQFF. The CDR3 DNA sequence: TGTGCCAGCAGCTTTAGCGGGGGTGGATACAATGAGCAGTTCTTC. This rearrangement joins TRBV11-3 to TRBJ2-1; TRBD2 agrees at 9 bases. After removal of 3 bases from V and 4 bases from J, the junction contained 4 bases not matched to a gene. This CDR3 contains 15 residues. The V gene's germline CDR1 is SGHNT and CDR2 YENEEA.

The J gene is TRBJ2-5, the V gene TRBV6-1, with unresolved D. The CDR3 loop spans 13 amino acids. V lost 7 bases to trimming and J lost 5 bases, with 14 bases between them. Germline loops: CDR1 MNHNS, CDR2 SASEGT. The CDR3 spells CASMILSGETQYF. In DNA, the CDR3 is TGTGCCAGCATGATACTCTCCGGGGAGACCCAGTACTTC.

The chain uses TRBV5-1 and TRBJ2-5; 7 bases agree with TRBD1. Germline V gives CDR1 SGHRS, CDR2 YFSETQ. V trimming: 4 bases; J trimming: 0 bases; junction bases outside the gene matches: 9. The CDR3 sequence is 16 residues long. CDR3 residues: CASSPGQSLYQETQYF. CDR3 DNA: TGCGCCAGCAGCCCGGGACAGTCTTTGTACCAAGAGACCCAGTACTTC.

The chain employs TRBV6-5 and TRBJ1-2; TRBD1 is a possible D gene (5 bases). Trimming stripped 9 bases from V and 1 base from J, with 12 bases between. Looked up from germline, CDR1 is MNHEY and CDR2 is SVGAGI. This CDR3 region has 13 residues. Written as DNA, the CDR3 is TGTGCCAGTAGACAGCAGAATAACTATGGCTACACCTTC. Encoded protein: CASRQQNNYGYTF.

The V gene is TRBV4-1, the J gene TRBJ1-1; D is undetermined. Germline V gene sequence: CDR1 MGHRA, CDR2 YSYEKL. The CDR3 consists of 16 residues. V was trimmed by 5 bases and J by 0 bases, leaving 16 bases between them. The CDR3 DNA sequence: TGCGCCAGCAGCTGGGAGGACGGTGACATGAACACTGAAGCTTTCTTT. As protein: CASSWEDGDMNTEAFF.

V usage is TRBV16 and J usage is TRBJ2-3; 8 bases match TRBD1. Germline V gives CDR1 KGHSY, CDR2 FQNENV. The CDR3 consists of 16 residues. V lost 4 bases to trimming and J lost 4 bases; unmatched junction nucleotides: 10. CDR3 nucleotide sequence: TGTGCCAGCAGCCCTTGGGGGACGACAGGGGCAGATACGCAGTATTTT. Encoded protein: CASSPWGTTGADTQYF.

The V call is TRBV27, the J call TRBJ1-2; no firm D call. V was pared by 6 bases and J by 4 bases, with 21 bases between. The V gene's germline CDR1 is MNHEY and CDR2 SMNVEV (reference sequence). The CDR3 runs 16 residues. CDR3 in DNA: TGTGCCAGCAGACTATACTCCGGGATCAGCGGCTATGGCTACACCTTC. Its protein product is CASRLYSGISGYGYTF.

In its sample, this clone was seen once. This rearrangement joins TRBV5-4 to TRBJ1-2; the D gene is possibly TRBD1 (6 bases). Germline lookup yields CDR1 SGHNT and CDR2 YYREEE (reference sequence). This CDR3 spans 12 amino acids. V was shortened by 2 bases and J by 7 bases, with 9 bases between the two germline ends. The CDR3 nucleotides read TGTGCCAGCAGCTTAACAGGGTTTGGCTACACCTTC. Translating gives CASSLTGFGYTF.

The chain couples TRBV11-2 to TRBJ1-3, with 8 bases fitting TRBD1. CDR3 length: 15 amino acids. Germline CDR1 and CDR2: SGHAT and FQNNGV. The junction had 6 bases not matched to a gene; V was cut back by 4 bases and J by 4 bases. CDR3 coding DNA: TGTGCCAGCAGCTACTCCCGGGACAGGGGAAACACCATATATTTT. Its translation is CASSYSRDRGNTIYF.